These T cell receptor beta chains were read from a single sample in a study of shared clonotypes between healthy human individuals. The table came from immunoSEQ multiplex PCR; TCRdb's copy has only in-frame clones and leaves some out. There are 1,400,000 or so clones in the sample; approximately 98.5% occur only once, and 0.36% lies in the top ten. Material for sequencing was naive CD4+ T cells sorted from blood. These receptors were obtained from a man aged 30-40 years in good health. Each CDR3 is given without its conserved first and last residue.

j_call	v_call	cdr3_aa
TRBJ2-5	TRBV5-4	ASSLGTQRTQY
TRBJ2-1	TRBV10-1	ASSVRAGGLDEQF
TRBJ2-7	TRBV5-4	ASSLMGQGASYEQY
TRBJ2-5	TRBV6-4	ASSPGSGSRETQY
TRBJ1-2	TRBV6-1	ASRGQTVRGGGYT
TRBJ2-3	TRBV7-9	ASTLSGDTDTQY
TRBJ2-3	TRBV10-3	AISENRGGGTDTQY
TRBJ1-5	TRBV28	ASSSGGPNQPQH
TRBJ2-7	TRBV27	AGEQGLPYEQY
TRBJ2-2	TRBV28	ASSLHTGGNTGELF
TRBJ2-1	TRBV9	ASSVASAASGNYNEQF
TRBJ1-2	TRBV29-1	SVEGGGLNVSNYGYT
TRBJ1-1	TRBV6-5	ASGESGVMNTEAF
TRBJ1-5	TRBV7-9	ASSFEAPDRDRYQPQH
TRBJ2-7	TRBV18	ASSRPGTPGEQY
TRBJ2-7	TRBV7-6	ASSLGIGGDLYEQY
TRBJ1-1	TRBV28	ASSSSLGGKNTEAF
.	TRBV1	TSSQEAGVIYEQY
TRBJ2-1	TRBV9	ASSVGPKPHNEQF
TRBJ1-1	TRBV9	ASSVGGLVGTEAF
TRBJ2-7	TRBV6-5	ASSQGSWEQY
TRBJ2-7	TRBV10-2	ASSDSTGTGGYEQY
TRBJ1-5	TRBV13	ASSFRGVSQPQH
TRBJ2-1	TRBV19	ASSFPLGSSYNEQF